Sequencing of this T cell receptor (beta chain) was carried out in a study of blood T cell repertoires in COVID-19. CDR3 length equals 14 residues. Trimming stripped 3 bases from V and 2 bases from J, with 8 bases between. Germline V gene sequence: CDR1 KGHSH, CDR2 LQKENI. The repertoire was sequenced with immunoSEQ multiplex PCR; TCRdb's copy has only in-frame clones and lacks some. The repertoire holds about 35,000 clones, around 87% seen once, with roughly 44% in the top ten. This sequence joins TRBV18 and TRBJ2-4; D call uncertain. The sample taken for sequencing was peripheral blood. The source of this sequence is a human donor in a cohort sampled during active COVID-19. CDR3 amino acids: CASSPEESKNIQYF. The CDR3 region has the DNA TGTGCCAGCTCACCCGAGGAATCCAAAAACATTCAGTACTTC.